This section outlines one T cell receptor beta chain sequence together with its context. This clone has just a few counts. Its binding antigen is unknown. Base-call qualities are not available, and no considerably larger clone is one nucleotide away. All of the isolated RNA was reverse transcribed with the High Capacity cDNA Reverse Transcription Kit, so expressed TCRB transcripts were sequenced. Deep immunoSEQ sequencing was performed on naive, central memory and regulatory T cell samples, with an average of roughly 3.3 million total reads per sample. After sorted cells were lysed in RLT buffer, RNA was extracted with DNase-treated RNeasy Micro or Mini kits, with the choice depending on cell number. To prevent cross-contamination, each cell subset was processed individually, whereas patient and healthy donor samples were processed jointly. The immunoSEQ multiplex PCR was used to amplify TCRB sequences from cDNA, generating 87-bp fragments that spanned the CDR3 region. The amplicons were sequenced using the Illumina HiSeq platform. Concerning the study's data processing: Synthetic template baselines were used to correct PCR bias computationally, reads within Hamming distance 2 were collapsed, and singletons that could not be merged were discarded. Reads were aligned to IMGT to assign V, D and J genes, CDR3 length, and insertions or deletions at six rearrangement sites. Clonotype counts were normalized to sorted cell number within each subset before computing true diversity and Gini coefficients with the tcR R package. The overlap coefficient, calculated on TCRB nucleotide sequences, was used to measure repertoire sharing. As a proxy for the pre-selection repertoire, out-of-frame TCRB sequences from naive cells were analyzed. TCRdb retrieved this table from immuneACCESS and kept in-frame rearrangements only. Not all clones are present; in checked studies, unresolved V genes account for under half, and no reason is known for the remainder. V and J calls and clone size are copied from that table; D and trimming were computed from the DNA. This sample gives about 150,000 clones in total; over 9.5% of them show up just once. About 1.3% of the sample rests with the top ten.

These data originate in a study of beta chain features in type 1 diabetes (dated by TCRdb to the late 2010s). Broadly, across the study: Mean age, gender distribution, total cell number and subset yield did not differ between patients and healthy donors. A total of around 110,000,000 sorted cells were examined across all samples, and RNA yield correlated strongly with the number of cells per subset. The study compared TCRB repertoires of sorted circulating CD4+ T cell subsets between recently diagnosed type 1 diabetes patients and matched healthy donors. Regulatory and stem cell-like memory subsets were obtained from only 8 patients and roughly 8 healthy donors, while naive and central memory subsets were obtained from all 28 donors.

The junction shows trimming of 7 bases on V and 2 bases on J, plus 12 bases between the germline ends. In the germline V gene (reference sequence), CDR1 corresponds to SEHNR and CDR2 to FQNEAQ. The CDR3 sequence holds 13 residues, the cysteine and phenylalanine included. The DNA shown is the 39-base CDR3, in frame from base 1. The investigation overall reported the following: Because cDNA was sequenced instead of genomic DNA, activated cells with high expression could be over-represented, although the groups did not differ in activation or CD3 levels. A moderate but significant shortening of TCRB CDR3 length was observed in type 1 diabetes patients in all four CD4+ subsets. Patients with type 1 diabetes made fewer insertions and deleted more nucleotides at VDJ recombination sites, implying thymic rearrangement abnormalities. The naive, central memory and regulatory TCRB repertoires appeared to resemble one another more closely among patients than among healthy donors. PCR might favor shorter templates, but patient and control samples were amplified and corrected together, so any skew would affect both groups equally. HLA sub-analyses involved small numbers of individuals, so any influence of HLA type on TCRB rearrangement remained unresolved.

A single peripheral blood draw of approximately 0.11 L on average was collected from each donor into heparinised tubes. A BD FACSAria II and a panel including CD45RO, CCR7, CD25, CD127, CD95 and CD27 were used to sort naive, central memory, regulatory and stem cell-like memory CD4+ T cells. Purity was above 95% for every sorted population. PBMCs were separated immediately by Lymphoprep density gradient centrifugation and were stained directly, without being cultured. To minimize batch effects, samples were stained and sorted in pairs, one healthy donor with one patient per experiment. This chain is built from TRBV7-9 and TRBJ2-7, and perhaps TRBD1 as D gene, on 5 matching bases. The clonotype comes from a man between 18 and 29 years old in good health. The sample consisted of naive CD4+ T cells from blood. In light of the paper, this sample's cell subset or site label describes: true naive CD4+ T cells. The bases read TGTGCCAGCAACGTGGACATAGCCTACGAGCAGTACTTC. It specifies CASNVDIAYEQYF.